This entry lists 9 T cell receptor beta chains sequenced from one sample in a study of control samples from healthy donors and cancer patients. The data were produced by immunoSEQ multiplex PCR, yet TCRdb's version contains in-frame clones alone and is incomplete. This sample carries some 150,000 clones, 93% of them seen once, and the ten largest clones take over 4%. Material for sequencing was blood. The source of these receptors is a woman in her sixties in good health.

Concerning this clone itself: Other DNA variants within this sample encode the same CDR3. The rearrangement uses TRBV10-3 and TRBJ1-5; no clear D gene. This CDR3 has 15 residues. Germline CDR1 reads ENHRY; CDR2 reads SYGVKD. V lost 0 bases and J 0 bases, leaving 6 bases between the germline ends. The CDR3 DNA is TGTGCCATCAGTGAGTCAGAATATAGCAATCAGCCCCAGCATTTT. The encoded protein is CAISESEYSNQPQHF.

J is TRBJ2-1 and V is TRBV7-2; D remains ambiguous. Germline CDR1 reads SGHTA; CDR2 reads FQGNSA. There are 13 residues in the CDR3. Trimming pared 2 bases from V and 11 bases from J, leaving 13 bases between. The CDR3 DNA reads as TGTGCCAGCAGCTTATTAAAGGTGGGGAAGCAGTTCTTC. It translates to CASSLLKVGKQFF.

The chain carries TRBV6-2 or TRBV6-3 and TRBJ1-4, with TRBD1 identical over 9 bases. The ends lost 2 bases at V and 7 bases at J; junction bases unmatched: 11. The CDR3 loop spans 17 amino acids. From germline, CDR1 is MNHEY and CDR2 SVGEGT. CDR3 residues: CASSYGTGRRIREKLFF. The DNA for the CDR3 is TGTGCCAGCAGTTACGGGACAGGGAGAAGGATTCGTGAAAAACTGTTTTTT.

V usage is TRBV7-2 and J usage is TRBJ1-5; TRBD1 matches 7 bases. The germline V gene encodes CDR1 SGHTA and CDR2 FQGNSA. J lost 6 bases, V lost 2 bases, and 10 bases had no gene match. The CDR3 spans 16 residues. CDR3 sequence reads: CASSLSYSGGTQPQHF. CDR3 DNA sequence: TGTGCCAGCAGCTTATCGTACTCAGGGGGAACTCAGCCCCAGCATTTT.

The chain's CDR3 is CASSPGTGSNTEAFF. In DNA, the CDR3 is TGTGCCAGCAGTCCCGGGACAGGTTCGAACACTGAAGCTTTCTTT. The chain joins TRBV6-4 to TRBJ1-1; 8 bases are shared with TRBD1. Unmatched junction bases numbered 6, after V lost 5 bases and J lost 1 base. Germline V gene sequence: CDR1 MRHNA, CDR2 SNTAGT. This CDR3 has 15 residues.

This sequence joins TRBV24-1 and TRBJ2-3; 7 bases match TRBD2. Per the germline V gene, CDR1 is KGHDR and CDR2 is SFDVKD. Trimming at V came to 5 bases and at J to 0 bases, leaving 7 bases not matched to a gene. This CDR3 contains 16 residues. The chain's CDR3 is CATSGTGRGSTDTQYF. Here the CDR3 DNA reads TGTGCCACCAGTGGCACGGGGCGGGGGAGCACAGATACGCAGTATTTT.

As concerns this clone: Other DNA sequences within the sample encode an identical CDR3. This chain joins TRBV18 and TRBJ1-1; D is undetermined. Germline CDR1 reads KGHSH; CDR2 reads LQKENI. V was cut by 1 base and J by 2 bases, with 5 bases left in between. The CDR3 length is 13 residues. Here the CDR3 reads CASSPQGNTEAFF. CDR3 bases: TGTGCCAGCTCACCACAGGGAAACACTGAAGCTTTCTTT.

V gene TRBV6-5 combines with J gene TRBJ2-1, with 8 bases lining up with TRBD1. The ends lost 5 bases at V and 1 base at J; junction bases unmatched: 4. The CDR3 extends over 15 amino acids. Germline V lookup: CDR1 MNHEY, CDR2 SVGAGI. For the CDR3, the DNA is TGTGCCAGCAGTATTCGGGACAGGTCCTACAATGAGCAGTTCTTC. It yields the protein CASSIRDRSYNEQFF.

This rearrangement joins TRBV4-3 to TRBJ2-1; 9 bases match TRBD2. The CDR3 sequence is 16 residues long. After removal of 4 bases from V and 6 bases from J, the junction contained 10 bases not matched to a gene. From germline, CDR1 is LGHNA and CDR2 YSLEER. The CDR3 DNA reads TGCGCCAGCAGCCCCCTCAGCGGGGGGTCCATCAATGAGCAGTTCTTC. This encodes CASSPLSGGSINEQFF.